Listed below are T cell receptor beta chains from one sample, sequenced in a study of response to subunit inactivated influenza vaccine. TCRdb fed the RT-PCR reads into MiXCR, producing one record per CDR3 protein. Here the sample spans around 580,000 distinct CDR3 sequences, less than 15% being singletons. This sample comprised PBMCs from blood, obtained approximately 12 days after vaccination. Receptors originate from a middle-aged man who received an inactivated influenza vaccine. Each CDR3 is given with its conserved first and last residue. Fields, in order: V gene, CDR3 length, D gene, J gene, clone size, CDR3 protein, CDR3 DNA. The D gene is left open where the match is weak. Size is omitted from some rows. Given values are once, few, many or a class for expanded clones.

>TRBV6-1|15|-|TRBJ1-5|few
CASRHLGPGNQPQHF
TGTGCCAGCAGACACTTGGGGCCGGGAAATCAGCCCCAGCATTTT
>TRBV5-6|15|-|TRBJ2-5|many
CASSVGTESYQTQYF
TGTGCCAGCAGCGTTGGGACCGAGAGTTACCAGACCCAGTACTTC
>TRBV4-3|17|-|TRBJ2-7|-
CASSQEGGAGPSYEQYF
TGCGCCAGCAGCCAAGAAGGAGGGGCGGGCCCCTCCTACGAGCAGTACTTC
>TRBV7-2|14|-|TRBJ1-1|many
CASRSGRIPTEAFF
TGTGCCAGCCGCTCTGGACGGATTCCCACTGAAGCTTTCTTT
>TRBV7-9|14|-|TRBJ2-1|many
CASSFRQTTNEQFF
TGTGCCAGCAGCTTCAGACAGACAACCAATGAGCAGTTCTTC
>TRBV29-1|13|-|TRBJ1-1|few
CSVGLAGGAEAFF
TGCAGCGTTGGGCTCGCGGGCGGGGCAGAAGCTTTCTTT
>TRBV5-6|15|-|TRBJ1-2|few
CASSFLLRGSDGYTF
TGTGCCAGCAGCTTCCTACTCAGGGGATCGGATGGCTACACCTTC
>TRBV19|14|TRBD1|TRBJ1-5|few
CASEPGQGAQPQHF
TGTGCCAGTGAACCGGGACAGGGGGCTCAGCCCCAGCATTTT
>TRBV7-2|14|-|TRBJ2-7|few
CASNKGPEAYEQYF
TGTGCCAGCAATAAGGGTCCCGAAGCTTACGAGCAGTACTTC
>TRBV9|16|TRBD2|TRBJ2-5|-
CASNRASGSGQETQYF
TGTGCCAGCAATAGGGCTAGCGGGAGCGGCCAAGAGACCCAGTACTTC